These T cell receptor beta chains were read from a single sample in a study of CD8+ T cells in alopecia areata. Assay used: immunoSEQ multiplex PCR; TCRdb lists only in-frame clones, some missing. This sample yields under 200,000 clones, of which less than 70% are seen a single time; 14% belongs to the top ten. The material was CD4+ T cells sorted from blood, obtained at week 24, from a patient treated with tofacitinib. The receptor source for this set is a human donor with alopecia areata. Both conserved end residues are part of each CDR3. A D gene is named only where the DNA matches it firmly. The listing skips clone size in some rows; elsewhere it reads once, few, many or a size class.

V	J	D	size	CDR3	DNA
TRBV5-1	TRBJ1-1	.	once	CASSFLQNTEAFF	TGCGCCAGCAGCTTTTTACAGAACACTGAAGCTTTCTTT
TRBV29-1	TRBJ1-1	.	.	CSVARVVGNTEAFF	TGCAGCGTTGCCCGGGTCGTTGGAAACACTGAAGCTTTCTTT
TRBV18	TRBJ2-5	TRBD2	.	CASSPGAGQQETQYF	TGTGCCAGCTCACCCGGAGCGGGGCAACAAGAGACCCAGTACTTC
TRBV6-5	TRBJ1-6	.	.	CASSYRVRNSPLHF	TGTGCCAGCAGTTACAGGGTGAGGAATTCACCCCTCCACTTT
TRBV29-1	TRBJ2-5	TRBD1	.	CSVVQGRIRETQYF	TGCAGCGTTGTACAGGGGAGAATTAGAGAGACCCAGTACTTC
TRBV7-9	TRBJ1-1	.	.	CASSSEGSVPPEAFF	TGTGCCAGCAGCTCCGAGGGGTCCGTTCCCCCCGAAGCTTTCTTT
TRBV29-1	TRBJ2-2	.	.	CSVWVGVNTGELFF	TGCAGCGTTTGGGTAGGGGTGAACACCGGGGAGCTGTTTTTT
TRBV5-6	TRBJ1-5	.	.	CASSARRVDQPQHF	TGTGCCAGCAGCGCTCGACGAGTTGATCAGCCCCAGCATTTT
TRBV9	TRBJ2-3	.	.	CASSVQASTDTQYF	TGTGCCAGCAGCGTACAGGCTAGCACAGATACGCAGTATTTT
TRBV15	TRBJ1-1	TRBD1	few	CATSRDLTGGNTEAFF	TGTGCCACCAGCAGAGATCTGACAGGGGGGAACACTGAAGCTTTCTTT
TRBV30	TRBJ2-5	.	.	CAWADLTGLETQYF	TGTGCCTGGGCAGACCTGACGGGTTTGGAGACCCAGTACTTC
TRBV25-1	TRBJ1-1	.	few	CASSEGNTEAFF	TGTGCCAGCAGTGAAGGGAACACTGAAGCTTTCTTT
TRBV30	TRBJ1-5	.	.	CAWSESWGQPQHF	TGTGCCTGGAGTGAATCTTGGGGTCAGCCCCAGCATTTT
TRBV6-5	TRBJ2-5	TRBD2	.	CASSRGLAQETQYF	TGTGCCAGCAGCCGTGGACTAGCCCAAGAGACCCAGTACTTC
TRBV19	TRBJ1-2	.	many	CASSRQGTSNYGYTF	TGTGCCAGTAGTCGGCAGGGTACTTCGAACTATGGCTACACCTTC
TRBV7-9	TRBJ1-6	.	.	CASSLDQGASPLHF	TGTGCCAGCAGCTTAGACCAAGGGGCTTCACCCCTCCACTTT
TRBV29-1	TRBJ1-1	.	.	CSVEVNRSGTEAFF	TGCAGCGTTGAGGTAAACAGGTCGGGCACTGAAGCTTTCTTT
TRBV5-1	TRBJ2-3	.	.	CASSPRSGGKDTQYF	TGCGCCAGCAGCCCTAGGTCCGGGGGCAAAGATACGCAGTATTTT
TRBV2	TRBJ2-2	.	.	CASGLGAGELFF	TGTGCCAGCGGACTGGGTGCCGGGGAGCTGTTTTTT
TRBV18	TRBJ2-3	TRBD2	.	CASSRPGLGQDTQYF	TGTGCCAGCTCCCGACCGGGACTAGGCCAAGATACGCAGTATTTT
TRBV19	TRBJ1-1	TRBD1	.	CASSPGTGEGEAFF	TGTGCCAGTAGCCCCGGGACAGGGGAAGGAGAAGCTTTCTTT
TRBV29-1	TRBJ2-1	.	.	CSVHPRTDNEQFF	TGCAGCGTTCATCCCCGAACAGACAATGAGCAGTTCTTC
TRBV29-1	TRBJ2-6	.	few	CSATSPGYSGANVLTF	TGCAGCGCCACAAGCCCGGGCTACTCTGGGGCCAACGTCCTGACTTTC
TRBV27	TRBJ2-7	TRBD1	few	CASSWKDRGYEQYF	TGTGCCAGCAGTTGGAAAGACAGGGGCTACGAGCAGTACTTC
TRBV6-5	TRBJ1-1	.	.	CASSSTAANTEAFF	TGTGCCAGCAGTTCGACAGCGGCGAACACTGAAGCTTTCTTT
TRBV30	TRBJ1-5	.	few	CAWSVLTAGQPQHF	TGTGCCTGGAGTGTATTAACCGCTGGTCAGCCCCAGCATTTT
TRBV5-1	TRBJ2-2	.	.	CASSLDRDTGELFF	TGCGCCAGCAGCTTGGACAGGGACACCGGGGAGCTGTTTTTT
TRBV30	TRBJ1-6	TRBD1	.	CAWGLGTGYSPLHF	TGTGCCTGGGGCCTAGGGACAGGGTATTCACCCCTCCACTTT
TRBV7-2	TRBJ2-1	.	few	CASSLVGGYNEQFF	TGTGCCAGCAGCTTAGTGGGGGGCTACAATGAGCAGTTCTTC
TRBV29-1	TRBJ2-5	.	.	CSVPPSAGDQETQYF	TGCAGCGTTCCACCCTCCGCAGGCGACCAAGAGACCCAGTACTTC
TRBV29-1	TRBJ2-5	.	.	CSVMPPGETQYF	TGCAGCGTGATGCCGCCGGGGGAGACCCAGTACTTC
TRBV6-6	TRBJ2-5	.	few	CASREDPSQETQYF	TGTGCCAGCAGAGAGGACCCTAGCCAAGAGACCCAGTACTTC
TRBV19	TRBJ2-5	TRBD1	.	CSSGTGNLETQYF	TGTTCCTCCGGGACAGGGAATTTAGAGACCCAGTACTTC
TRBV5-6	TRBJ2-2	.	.	CASRVGGADTGELFF	TGTGCCAGCAGGGTGGGGGGCGCGGACACCGGGGAGCTGTTTTTT
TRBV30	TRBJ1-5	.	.	CAWSIGDSNQPQHF	TGTGCCTGGAGTATAGGGGACAGCAATCAGCCCCAGCATTTT
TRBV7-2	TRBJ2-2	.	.	CASSLAEGNTGELFF	TGTGCCAGCAGCTTAGCTGAGGGGAACACCGGGGAGCTGTTTTTT
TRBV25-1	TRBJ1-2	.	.	CASSWSGRSSYGYTF	TGTGCCAGCAGTTGGAGTGGACGGTCGAGTTATGGCTACACCTTC
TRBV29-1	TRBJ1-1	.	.	CSVDSGDRVGGLRAFF	TGCAGCGTTGATAGCGGCGACCGAGTGGGCGGGCTGAGAGCTTTCTTT
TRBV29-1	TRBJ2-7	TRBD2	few	CSVEDGGVTSGGKYF	TGCAGCGTTGAAGATGGCGGGGTGACTAGCGGGGGCAAGTACTTC
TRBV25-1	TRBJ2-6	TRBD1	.	CASSRGPGANVLTF	TGTGCCAGCTCTAGGGGGCCTGGGGCCAACGTCCTGACTTTC
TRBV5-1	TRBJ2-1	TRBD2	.	CASSITTSGSYNEQFF	TGCGCCAGCAGCATAACGACTAGCGGGTCCTACAATGAGCAGTTCTTC
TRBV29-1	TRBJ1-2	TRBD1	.	CSVEGGQAYGYTF	TGCAGCGTTGAAGGCGGACAGGCGTATGGCTACACCTTC
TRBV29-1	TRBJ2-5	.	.	CSVVRGSETQYF	TGCAGCGTTGTAAGGGGGTCAGAGACCCAGTACTTC
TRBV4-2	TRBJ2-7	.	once	CASSQDGSRPGEQYF	TGTGCCAGCAGCCAAGATGGGTCACGGCCTGGGGAGCAGTACTTC
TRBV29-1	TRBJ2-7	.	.	CSVRTGRYEQYF	TGCAGCGTTAGAACAGGGAGGTACGAGCAGTACTTC